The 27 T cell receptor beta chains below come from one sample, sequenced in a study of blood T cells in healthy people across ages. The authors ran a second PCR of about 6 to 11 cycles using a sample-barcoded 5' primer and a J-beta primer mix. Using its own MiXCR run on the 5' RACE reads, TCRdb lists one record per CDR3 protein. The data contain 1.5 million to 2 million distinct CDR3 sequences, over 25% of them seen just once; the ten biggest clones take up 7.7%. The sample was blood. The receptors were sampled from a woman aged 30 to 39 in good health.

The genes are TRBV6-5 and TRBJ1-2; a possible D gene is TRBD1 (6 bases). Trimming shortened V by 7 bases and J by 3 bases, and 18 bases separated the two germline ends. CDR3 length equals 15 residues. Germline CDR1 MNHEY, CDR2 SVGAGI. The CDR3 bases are TGTGCCAGCAACCCCGGGGGGGGCGCATACTATGGCTACACCTTC. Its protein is CASNPGGGAYYGYTF.

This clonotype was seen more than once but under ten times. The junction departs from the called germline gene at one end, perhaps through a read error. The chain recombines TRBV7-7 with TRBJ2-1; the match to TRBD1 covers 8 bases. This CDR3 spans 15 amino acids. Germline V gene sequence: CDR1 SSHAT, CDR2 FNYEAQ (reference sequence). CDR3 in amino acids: CASSSGGTGYNEQFF. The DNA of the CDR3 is TGTGCTAGCAGCTCTGGGGGGACAGGATACAATGAGCAGTTCTTC.

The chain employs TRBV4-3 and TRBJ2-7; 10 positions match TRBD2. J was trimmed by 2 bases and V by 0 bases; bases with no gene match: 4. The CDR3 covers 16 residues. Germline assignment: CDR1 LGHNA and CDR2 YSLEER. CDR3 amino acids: CASSQDLAGVTYEQYF. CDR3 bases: TGCGCCAGCAGCCAAGATCTAGCGGGGGTGACCTACGAGCAGTACTTC.

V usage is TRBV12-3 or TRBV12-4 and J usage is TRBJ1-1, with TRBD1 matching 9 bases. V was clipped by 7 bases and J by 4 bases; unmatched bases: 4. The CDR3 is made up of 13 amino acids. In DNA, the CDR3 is TGTGCCAGCACGCCGACAGGGGGCACTGAAGCTTTCTTT. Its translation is CASTPTGGTEAFF.

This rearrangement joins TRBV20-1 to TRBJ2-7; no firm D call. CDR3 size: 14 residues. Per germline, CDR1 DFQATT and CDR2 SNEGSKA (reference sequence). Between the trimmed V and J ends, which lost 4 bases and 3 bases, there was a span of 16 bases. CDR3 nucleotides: TGCAGTGCTACGGCTGGGTCTCAAAACTACGAGCAGTACTTC. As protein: CSATAGSQNYEQYF.

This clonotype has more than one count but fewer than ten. The CDR3 nucleotides read TGTGCCAGCAGTCACTATTCCTCGTCACAGGGAAAGTACGAGCAGTACTTC. It yields the protein CASSHYSSSQGKYEQYF. The chain employs TRBV5-5 and TRBJ2-4; perhaps TRBD1 as D (6 bases). Gene TRBJ2-7 matches the end of the DNA better, so the J call may be wrong. Germline V lookup: CDR1 SGHKS, CDR2 YYEKEE (reference sequence). The CDR3 extends over 17 amino acids.

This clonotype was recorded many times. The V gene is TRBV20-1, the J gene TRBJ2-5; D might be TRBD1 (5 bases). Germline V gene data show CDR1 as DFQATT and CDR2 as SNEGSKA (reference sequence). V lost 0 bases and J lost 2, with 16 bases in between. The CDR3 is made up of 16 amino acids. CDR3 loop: CSARDLRAGNQETQYF. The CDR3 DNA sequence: TGCAGTGCTAGAGATCTCAGGGCAGGGAATCAAGAGACCCAGTACTTC.

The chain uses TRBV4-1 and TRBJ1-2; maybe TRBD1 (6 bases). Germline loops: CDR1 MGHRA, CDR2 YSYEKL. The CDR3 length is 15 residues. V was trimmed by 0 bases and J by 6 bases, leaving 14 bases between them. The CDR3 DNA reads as TGCGCCAGCAGCCAAGAGATGAGCACAGGGAATGGCTACACCTTC. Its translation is CASSQEMSTGNGYTF.

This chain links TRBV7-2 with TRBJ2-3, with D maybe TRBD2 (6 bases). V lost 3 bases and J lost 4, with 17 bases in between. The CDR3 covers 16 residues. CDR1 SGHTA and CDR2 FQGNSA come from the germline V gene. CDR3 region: CASSLRLRGVADTQYF. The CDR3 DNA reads TGTGCCAGCAGCTTGAGGTTGCGGGGAGTCGCAGATACGCAGTATTTT.

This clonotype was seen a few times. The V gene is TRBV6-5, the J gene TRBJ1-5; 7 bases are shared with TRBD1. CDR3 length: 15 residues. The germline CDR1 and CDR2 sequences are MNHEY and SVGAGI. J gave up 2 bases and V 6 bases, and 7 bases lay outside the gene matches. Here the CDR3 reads CASSPTGRGNQPQHF. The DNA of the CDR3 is TGTGCCAGCAGCCCGACAGGGAGAGGCAATCAGCCCCAGCATTTT.

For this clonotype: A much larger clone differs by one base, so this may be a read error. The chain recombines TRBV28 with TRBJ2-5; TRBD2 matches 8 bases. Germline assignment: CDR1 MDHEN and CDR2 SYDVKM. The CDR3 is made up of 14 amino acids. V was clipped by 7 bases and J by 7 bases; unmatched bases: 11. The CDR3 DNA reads TGTGCCAGCAACGACGGGACTAGAACGTGGACCCAGTACTTC. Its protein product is CASNDGTRTWTQYF.

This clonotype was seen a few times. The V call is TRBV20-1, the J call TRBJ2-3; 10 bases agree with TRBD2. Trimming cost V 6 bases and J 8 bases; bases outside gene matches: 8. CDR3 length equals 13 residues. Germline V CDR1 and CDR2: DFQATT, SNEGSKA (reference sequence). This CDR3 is CSATSGVGITQYF. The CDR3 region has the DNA TGCAGTGCAACTAGCGGGGTAGGGATTACGCAGTATTTT.

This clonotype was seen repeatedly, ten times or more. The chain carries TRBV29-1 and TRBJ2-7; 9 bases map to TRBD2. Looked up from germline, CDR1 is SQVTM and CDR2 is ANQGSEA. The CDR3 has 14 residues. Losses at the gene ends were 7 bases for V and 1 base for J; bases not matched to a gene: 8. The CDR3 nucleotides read TGCAGCGGAATAGGGCGGGGGGGTTCCTACGAGCAGTACTTC. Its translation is CSGIGRGGSYEQYF.

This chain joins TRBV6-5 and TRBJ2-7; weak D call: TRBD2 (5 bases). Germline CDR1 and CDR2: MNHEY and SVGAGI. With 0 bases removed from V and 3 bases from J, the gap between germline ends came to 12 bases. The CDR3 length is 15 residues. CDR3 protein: CASSYSLGGIYEQYF. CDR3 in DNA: TGTGCCAGCAGTTACTCGCTTGGAGGCATCTACGAGCAGTACTTC.

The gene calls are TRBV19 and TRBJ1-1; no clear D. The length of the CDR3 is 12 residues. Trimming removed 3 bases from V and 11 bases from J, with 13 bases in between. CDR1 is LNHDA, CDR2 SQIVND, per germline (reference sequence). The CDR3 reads CASSIRALPAFF. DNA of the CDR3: TGTGCCAGTAGTATTCGAGCCTTGCCCGCTTTCTTT.

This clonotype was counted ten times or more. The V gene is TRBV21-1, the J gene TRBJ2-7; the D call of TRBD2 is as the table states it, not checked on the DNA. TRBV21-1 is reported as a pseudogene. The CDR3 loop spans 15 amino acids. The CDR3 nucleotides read TGTGCCAGCAGCAAAGAGCCGGGAGGGTCCTACGAGCAGTACTTC. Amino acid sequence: CASSKEPGGSYEQYF.

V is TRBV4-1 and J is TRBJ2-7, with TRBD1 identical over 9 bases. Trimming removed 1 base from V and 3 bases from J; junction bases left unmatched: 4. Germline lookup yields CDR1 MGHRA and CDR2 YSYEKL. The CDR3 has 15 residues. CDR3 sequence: CASSQGTGALYEQYF. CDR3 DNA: TGCGCCAGCAGCCAAGGGACAGGGGCCCTCTACGAGCAGTACTTC.

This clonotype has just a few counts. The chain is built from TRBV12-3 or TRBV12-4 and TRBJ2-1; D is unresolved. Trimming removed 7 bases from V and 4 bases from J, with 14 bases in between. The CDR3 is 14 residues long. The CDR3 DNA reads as TGTGCCAGCACCCGGTTACCAACTTACAATGAGCAGTTCTTC. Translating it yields CASTRLPTYNEQFF.

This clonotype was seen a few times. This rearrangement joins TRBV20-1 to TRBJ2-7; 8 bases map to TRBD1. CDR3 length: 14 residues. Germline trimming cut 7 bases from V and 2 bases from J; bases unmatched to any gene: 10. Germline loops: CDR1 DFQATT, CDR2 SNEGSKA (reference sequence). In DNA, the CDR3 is TGCAGTGTTTACCGACAGGGGACTGCCTACGAGCAGTACTTC. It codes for CSVYRQGTAYEQYF.

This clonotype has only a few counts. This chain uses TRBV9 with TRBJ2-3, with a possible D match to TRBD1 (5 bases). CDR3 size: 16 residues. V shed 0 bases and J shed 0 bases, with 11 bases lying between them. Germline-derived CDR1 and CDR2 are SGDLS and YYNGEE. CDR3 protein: CASSVEGAPSTDTQYF. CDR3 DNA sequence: TGTGCCAGCAGCGTAGAAGGGGCACCTAGCACAGATACGCAGTATTTT.

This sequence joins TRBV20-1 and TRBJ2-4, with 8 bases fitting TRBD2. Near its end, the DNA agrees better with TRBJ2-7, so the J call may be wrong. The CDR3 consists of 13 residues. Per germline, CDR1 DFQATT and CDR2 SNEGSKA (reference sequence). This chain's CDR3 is CSASTGTRGEQYF. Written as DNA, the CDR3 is TGCAGTGCTAGTACCGGGACTAGGGGCGAGCAGTACTTC.

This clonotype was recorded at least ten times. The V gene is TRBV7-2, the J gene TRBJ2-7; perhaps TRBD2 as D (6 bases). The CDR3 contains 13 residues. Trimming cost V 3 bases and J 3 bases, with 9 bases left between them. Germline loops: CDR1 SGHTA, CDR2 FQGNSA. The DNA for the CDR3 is TGTGCCAGCAGCTTCTGGGACTTCTACGAGCAGTACTTC. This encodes CASSFWDFYEQYF.

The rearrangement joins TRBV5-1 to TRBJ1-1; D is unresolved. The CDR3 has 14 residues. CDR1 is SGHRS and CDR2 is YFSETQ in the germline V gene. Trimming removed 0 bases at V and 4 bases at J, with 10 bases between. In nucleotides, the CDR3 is TGCGCCAGCAGCTTGGGGACGGCGAGCACTGAAGCTTTCTTT. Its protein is CASSLGTASTEAFF. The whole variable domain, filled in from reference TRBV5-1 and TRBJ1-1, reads KAGVTQTPRYLIKTRGQQVTLSCSPISGHRSVSWYQQTPGQGLQFLFEYFSETQRNKGNFPGRFSGRQFSNSRSEMNVSTLELGDSALYLCASSLGTASTEAFFGQGTRLTVV.

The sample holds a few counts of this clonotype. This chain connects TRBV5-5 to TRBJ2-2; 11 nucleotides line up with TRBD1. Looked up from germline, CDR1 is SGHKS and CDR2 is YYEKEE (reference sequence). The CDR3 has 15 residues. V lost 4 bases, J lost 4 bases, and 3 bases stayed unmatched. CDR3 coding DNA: TGTGCCAGCAGCGGAGGGACAGGGGGCACCGGGGAGCTGTTTTTT. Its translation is CASSGGTGGTGELFF.

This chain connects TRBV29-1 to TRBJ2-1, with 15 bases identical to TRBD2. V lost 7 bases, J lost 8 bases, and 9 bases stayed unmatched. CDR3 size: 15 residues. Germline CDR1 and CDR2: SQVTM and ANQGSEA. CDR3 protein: CSATSGLAGGHEQFF. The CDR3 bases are TGCAGCGCCACGTCGGGACTAGCGGGAGGCCATGAGCAGTTCTTC.

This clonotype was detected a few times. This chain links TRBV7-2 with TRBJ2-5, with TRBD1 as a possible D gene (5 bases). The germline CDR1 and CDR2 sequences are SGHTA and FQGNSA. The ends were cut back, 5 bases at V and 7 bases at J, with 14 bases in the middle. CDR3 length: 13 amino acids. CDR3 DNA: TGTGCCAGCAGCAGCAGGGAAACCGGGACCCAGTACTTC. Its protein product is CASSSRETGTQYF. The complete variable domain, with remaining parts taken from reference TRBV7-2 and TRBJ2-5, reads GAGVSQSPSNKVTEKGKDVELRCDPISGHTALYWYRQSLGQGLEFLIYFQGNSAPDKSGLPSDRFSAERTGGSVSTLTIQRTQQEDSAVYLCASSSRETGTQYFGPGTRLLVL.

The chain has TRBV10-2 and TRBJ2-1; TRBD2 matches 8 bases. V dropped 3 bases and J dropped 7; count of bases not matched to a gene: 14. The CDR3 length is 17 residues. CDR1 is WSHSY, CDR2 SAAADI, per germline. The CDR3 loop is CASSDTAVAGGKNEQFF. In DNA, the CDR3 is TGCGCCAGCAGTGATACCGCCGTGGCGGGGGGCAAAAATGAGCAGTTCTTC.